The clone carrying this TCR beta chain was found many times. This entry belongs to a study of T cells in Graves' hyperthyroidism and ophthalmopathy. Together with thyroid ultrasound, orbital computed tomography, serum thyroxine and TRAb, clinical symptoms were used for diagnoses. The PBMCs were sourced from fresh peripheral blood (about 10 ml). The CDR3 extends over 10 amino acids. V gave up 10 bases and J gave up 4 bases, with 7 bases separating them. CDR1 and CDR2 from the germline V gene are SNHLY and FYNNEI. Amplification yielded TCR beta CDR3 regions, with RNA transcripts as the source. During a first-round RT-PCR of the TCR CDR3, the HTBI primer set was used. Each CDR3 protein is one row after TCRdb ran MiXCR on the multiplex PCR reads. The sample has roughly 520,000 distinct CDR3 sequences, approximately 25% seen once.

Sequenced: blood. V and J are TRBV2 and TRBJ2-5; D remains ambiguous. This receptor was identified in a woman aged 25-40 years with Graves' ophthalmopathy. CDR3 loop: CATGRETQYF. CDR3 DNA: TGTGCCACCGGGCGAGAGACCCAGTACTTC.